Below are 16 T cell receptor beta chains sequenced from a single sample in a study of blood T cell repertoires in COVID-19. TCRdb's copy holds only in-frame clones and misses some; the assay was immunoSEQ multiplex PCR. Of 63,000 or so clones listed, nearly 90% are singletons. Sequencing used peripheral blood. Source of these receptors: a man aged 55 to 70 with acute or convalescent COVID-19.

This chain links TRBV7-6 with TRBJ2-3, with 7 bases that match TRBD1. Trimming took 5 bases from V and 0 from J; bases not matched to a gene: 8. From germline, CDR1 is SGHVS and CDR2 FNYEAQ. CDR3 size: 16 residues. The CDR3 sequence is CASSPLTGRSTDTQYF. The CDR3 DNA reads TGTGCCAGCAGCCCCCTGACAGGGCGTAGCACAGATACGCAGTATTTT.

CDR3 bases: TGCGCCAGCAGCCCCTCGCAGGGCAAAAACATTCAGTACTTC. This sequence encodes CASSPSQGKNIQYF. The chain combines TRBV5-1 with TRBJ2-4; a possible D gene is TRBD1 (5 bases). CDR1 is SGHRS, CDR2 YFSETQ, per germline. This CDR3 contains 14 residues. Between the trimmed V and J ends, which lost 4 bases and 3 bases, there was a span of 11 bases.

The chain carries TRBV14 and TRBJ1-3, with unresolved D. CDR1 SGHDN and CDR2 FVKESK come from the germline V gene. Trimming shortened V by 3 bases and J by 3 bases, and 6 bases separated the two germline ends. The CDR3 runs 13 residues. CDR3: CASSQQIGNTIYF. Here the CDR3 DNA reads TGTGCCAGCAGCCAGCAGATTGGAAACACCATATATTTT.

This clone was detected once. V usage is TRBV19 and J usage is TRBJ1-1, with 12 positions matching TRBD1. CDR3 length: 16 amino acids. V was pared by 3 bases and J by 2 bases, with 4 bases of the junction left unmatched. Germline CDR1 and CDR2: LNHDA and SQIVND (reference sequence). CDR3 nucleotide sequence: TGTGCCAGTAGTATTATGGGACAGGGGGCCAACACTGAAGCTTTCTTT. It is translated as CASSIMGQGANTEAFF.

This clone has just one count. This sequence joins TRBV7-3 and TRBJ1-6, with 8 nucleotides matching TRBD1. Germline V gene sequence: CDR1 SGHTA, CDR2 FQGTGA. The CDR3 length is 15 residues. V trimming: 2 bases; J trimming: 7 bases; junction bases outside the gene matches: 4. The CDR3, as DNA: TGTGCCAGCAGCTTAGAGGGGACAGGAAATTCACCCCTCCACTTT. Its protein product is CASSLEGTGNSPLHF. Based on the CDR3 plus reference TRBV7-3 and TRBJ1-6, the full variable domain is GAGVSQTPSNKVTEKGKYVELRCDPISGHTALYWYRQSLGQGPEFLIYFQGTGAADDSGLPNDRFFAVRPEGSVSTLKIQRTERGDSAVYLCASSLEGTGNSPLHFGNGTRLTVT.

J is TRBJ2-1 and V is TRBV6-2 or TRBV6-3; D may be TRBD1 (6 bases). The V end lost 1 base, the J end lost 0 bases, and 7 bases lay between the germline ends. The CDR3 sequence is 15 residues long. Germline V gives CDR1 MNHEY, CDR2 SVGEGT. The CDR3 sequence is CASSYLGASYNEQFF. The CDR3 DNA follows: TGTGCCAGCAGTTACTTGGGGGCCTCCTACAATGAGCAGTTCTTC.

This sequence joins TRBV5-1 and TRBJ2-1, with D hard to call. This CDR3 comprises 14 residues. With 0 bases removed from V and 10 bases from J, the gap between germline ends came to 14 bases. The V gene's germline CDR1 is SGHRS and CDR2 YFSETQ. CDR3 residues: CASSLVPGTGEQFF. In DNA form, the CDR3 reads TGCGCCAGCAGCTTGGTGCCAGGTACTGGGGAGCAGTTCTTC.

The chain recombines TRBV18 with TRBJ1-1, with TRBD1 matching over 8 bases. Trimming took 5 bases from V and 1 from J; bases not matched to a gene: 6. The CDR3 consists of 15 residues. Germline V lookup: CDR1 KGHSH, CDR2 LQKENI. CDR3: CASSSRTGSNTEAFF. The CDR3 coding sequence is TGTGCCAGCTCATCTCGGACAGGGTCGAACACTGAAGCTTTCTTT.

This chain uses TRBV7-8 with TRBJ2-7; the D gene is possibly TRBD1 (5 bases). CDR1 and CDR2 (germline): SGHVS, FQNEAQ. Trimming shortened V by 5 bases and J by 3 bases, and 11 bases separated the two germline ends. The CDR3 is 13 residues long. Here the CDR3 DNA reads TGTGCCAGCAGCCCTGACAGAGTCTACGAGCAGTACTTC. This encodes CASSPDRVYEQYF.

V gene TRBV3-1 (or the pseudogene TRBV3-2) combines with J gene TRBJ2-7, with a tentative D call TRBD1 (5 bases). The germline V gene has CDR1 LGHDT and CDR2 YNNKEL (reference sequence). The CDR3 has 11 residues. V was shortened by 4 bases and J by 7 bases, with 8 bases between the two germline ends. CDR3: CASSRQGEQYF. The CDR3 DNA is TGTGCCAGCAGCCGCCAGGGTGAGCAGTACTTC.

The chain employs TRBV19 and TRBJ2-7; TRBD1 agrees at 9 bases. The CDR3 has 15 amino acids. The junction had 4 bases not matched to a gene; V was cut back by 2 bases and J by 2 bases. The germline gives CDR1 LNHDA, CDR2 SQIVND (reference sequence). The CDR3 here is CASSIRDRATYEQYF. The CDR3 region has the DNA TGTGCCAGTAGTATACGGGACAGGGCTACCTACGAGCAGTACTTC.

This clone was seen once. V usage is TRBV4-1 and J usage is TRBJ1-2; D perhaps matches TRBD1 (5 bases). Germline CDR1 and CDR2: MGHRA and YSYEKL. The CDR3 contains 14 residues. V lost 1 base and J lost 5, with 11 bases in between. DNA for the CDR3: TGCGCCAGCAGCCAAGGGGGGGAAGGGTATGGCTACACCTTC. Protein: CASSQGGEGYGYTF.

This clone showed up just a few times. The CDR3 bases are TGTGCCAGCAGCTTGGGGGACTTGGCCCATCAGCCCCAGCATTTT. As protein: CASSLGDLAHQPQHF. The chain combines TRBV5-6 with TRBJ1-5, with D perhaps matching TRBD1 (5 bases). The germline V gene encodes CDR1 SGHDT and CDR2 YYEEEE. The CDR3 extends over 15 amino acids. V lost 0 bases and J lost 5, with 12 bases in between.

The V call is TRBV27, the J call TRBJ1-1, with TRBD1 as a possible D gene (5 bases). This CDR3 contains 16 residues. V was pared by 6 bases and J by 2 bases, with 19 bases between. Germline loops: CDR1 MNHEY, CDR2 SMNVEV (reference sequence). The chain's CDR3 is CASRKGVDTPNTEAFF. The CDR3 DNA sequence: TGTGCCAGCAGAAAAGGGGTTGACACCCCTAACACTGAAGCTTTCTTT.

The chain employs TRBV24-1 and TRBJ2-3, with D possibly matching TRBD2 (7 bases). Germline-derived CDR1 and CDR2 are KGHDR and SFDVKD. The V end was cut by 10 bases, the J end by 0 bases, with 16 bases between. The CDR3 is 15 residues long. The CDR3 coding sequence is TGTGCCACGTCGGACAGCGGGGTGAGCACAGATACGCAGTATTTT. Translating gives CATSDSGVSTDTQYF.

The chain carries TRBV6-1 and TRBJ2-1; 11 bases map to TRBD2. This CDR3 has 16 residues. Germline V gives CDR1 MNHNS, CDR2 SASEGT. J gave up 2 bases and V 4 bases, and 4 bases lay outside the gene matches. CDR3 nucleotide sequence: TGTGCCAGCAGTGGTAATAGCGGGGGGGCCTACAATGAGCAGTTCTTC. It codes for CASSGNSGGAYNEQFF.